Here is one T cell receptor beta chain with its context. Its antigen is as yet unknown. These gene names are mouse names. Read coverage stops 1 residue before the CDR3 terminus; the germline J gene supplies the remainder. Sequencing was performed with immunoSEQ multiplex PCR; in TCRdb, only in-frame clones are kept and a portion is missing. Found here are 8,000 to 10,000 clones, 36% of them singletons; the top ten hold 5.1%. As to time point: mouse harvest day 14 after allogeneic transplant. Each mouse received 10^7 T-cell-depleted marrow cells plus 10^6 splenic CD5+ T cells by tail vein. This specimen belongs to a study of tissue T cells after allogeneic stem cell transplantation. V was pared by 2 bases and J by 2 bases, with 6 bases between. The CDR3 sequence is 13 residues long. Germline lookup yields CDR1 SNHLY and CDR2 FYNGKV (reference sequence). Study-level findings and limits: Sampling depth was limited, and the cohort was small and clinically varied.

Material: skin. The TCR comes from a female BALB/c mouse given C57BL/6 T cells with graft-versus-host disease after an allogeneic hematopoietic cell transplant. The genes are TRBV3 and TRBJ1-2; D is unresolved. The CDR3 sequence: CASSLIGNSDYTF. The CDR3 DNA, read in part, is TGTGCCAGCAGCTTAATAGGGAACTCCGACTACACC.